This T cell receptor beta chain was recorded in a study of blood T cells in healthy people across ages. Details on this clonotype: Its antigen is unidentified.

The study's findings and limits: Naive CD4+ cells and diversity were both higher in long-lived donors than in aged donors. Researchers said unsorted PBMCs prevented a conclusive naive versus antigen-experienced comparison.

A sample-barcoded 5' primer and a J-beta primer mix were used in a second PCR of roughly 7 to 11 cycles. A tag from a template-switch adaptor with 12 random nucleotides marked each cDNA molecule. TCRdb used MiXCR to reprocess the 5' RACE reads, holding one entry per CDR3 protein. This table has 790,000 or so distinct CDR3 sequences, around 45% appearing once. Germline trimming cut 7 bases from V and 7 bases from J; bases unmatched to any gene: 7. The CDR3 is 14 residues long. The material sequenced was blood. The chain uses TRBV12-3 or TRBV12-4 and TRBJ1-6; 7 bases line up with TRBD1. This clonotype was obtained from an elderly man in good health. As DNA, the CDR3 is TGTGCCAGCAAGGGGGCTTTCGGGAATTCACCCCTCCACTTT. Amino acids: CASKGAFGNSPLHF.